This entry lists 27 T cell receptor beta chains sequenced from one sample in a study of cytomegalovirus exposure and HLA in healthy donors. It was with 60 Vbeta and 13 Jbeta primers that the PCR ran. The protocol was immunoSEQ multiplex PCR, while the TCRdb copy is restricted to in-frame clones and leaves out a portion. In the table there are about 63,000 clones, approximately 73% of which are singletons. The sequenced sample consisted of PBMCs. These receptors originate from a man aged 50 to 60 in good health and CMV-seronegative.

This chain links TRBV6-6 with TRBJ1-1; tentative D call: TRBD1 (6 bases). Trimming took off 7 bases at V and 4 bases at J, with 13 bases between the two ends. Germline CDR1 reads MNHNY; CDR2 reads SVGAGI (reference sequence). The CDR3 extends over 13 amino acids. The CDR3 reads CASTQGWGTEAFF. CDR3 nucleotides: TGTGCCAGCACCCAGGGGTGGGGCACTGAAGCTTTCTTT.

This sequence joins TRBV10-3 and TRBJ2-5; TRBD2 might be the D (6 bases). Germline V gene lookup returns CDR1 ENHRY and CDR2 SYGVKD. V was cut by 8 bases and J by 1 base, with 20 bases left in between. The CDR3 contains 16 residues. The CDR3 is CAIGVAAGPRQETQYF. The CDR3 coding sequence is TGTGCCATCGGGGTAGCGGCGGGACCACGCCAAGAGACCCAGTACTTC.

CDR3 loop: CASSPAGSYEQYF. DNA for the CDR3: TGTGCCAGTAGCCCCGCGGGGTCCTACGAGCAGTACTTC. The chain carries TRBV19 and TRBJ2-7; D is perhaps TRBD2 (6 bases). This CDR3 spans 13 amino acids. The V end lost 6 bases, the J end lost 1 base, and 10 bases lay between the germline ends. Germline V lookup: CDR1 LNHDA, CDR2 SQIVND (reference sequence).

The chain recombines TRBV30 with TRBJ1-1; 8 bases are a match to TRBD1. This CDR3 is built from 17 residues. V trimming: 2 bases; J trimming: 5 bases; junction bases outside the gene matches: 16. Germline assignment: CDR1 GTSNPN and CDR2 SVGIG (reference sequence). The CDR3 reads CAWSTPRTGRGWTEAFF. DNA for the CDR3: TGTGCCTGGAGTACGCCCAGGACAGGGAGGGGGTGGACTGAAGCTTTCTTT.

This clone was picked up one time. CDR3 sequence reads: CASSTRTGRAFF. The CDR3 DNA sequence: TGTGCCAGTAGTACCCGGACAGGGCGAGCTTTCTTT. The chain uses TRBV19 and TRBJ1-1; 8 bases map to TRBD1. This CDR3 has 12 residues. Unmatched junction bases numbered 5, after V lost 4 bases and J lost 10 bases. Germline values: CDR1 LNHDA, CDR2 SQIVND (reference sequence).

The CDR3 sequence is CASSYGTGANVLTF. DNA for the CDR3: TGTGCCAGCAGTTACGGGACTGGGGCCAACGTCCTGACTTTC. This chain connects TRBV27 to TRBJ2-6; possible D gene TRBD2, 5 bases. Looked up from germline, CDR1 is MNHEY and CDR2 is SMNVEV (reference sequence). The V gene lost 4 bases and the J gene lost 2 bases, with 6 bases spanning the gap. CDR3 size: 14 residues. Full variable domain (remainder filled in from reference TRBV27 and TRBJ2-6): EAQVTQNPRYLITVTGKKLTVTCSQNMNHEYMSWYRQDPGLGLRQIYYSMNVEVTDKGDVPEGYKVSRKEKRNFPLILESPSPNQTSLYFCASSYGTGANVLTFGAGSRLTVL.

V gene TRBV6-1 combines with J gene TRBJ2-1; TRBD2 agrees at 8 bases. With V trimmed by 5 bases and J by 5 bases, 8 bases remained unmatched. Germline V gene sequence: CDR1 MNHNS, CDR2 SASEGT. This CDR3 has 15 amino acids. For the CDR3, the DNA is TGTGCCAGCAGTTCAGGACTAGCTGCCAACAATGAGCAGTTCTTC. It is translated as CASSSGLAANNEQFF.

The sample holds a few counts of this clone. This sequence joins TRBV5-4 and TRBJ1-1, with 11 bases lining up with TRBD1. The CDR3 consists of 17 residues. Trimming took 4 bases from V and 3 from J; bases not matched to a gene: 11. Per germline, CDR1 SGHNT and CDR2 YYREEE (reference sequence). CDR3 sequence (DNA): TGTGCCAGCAGCCTAAGGACAGGGGGCTGGTCTGACACTGAAGCTTTCTTT. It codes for CASSLRTGGWSDTEAFF.

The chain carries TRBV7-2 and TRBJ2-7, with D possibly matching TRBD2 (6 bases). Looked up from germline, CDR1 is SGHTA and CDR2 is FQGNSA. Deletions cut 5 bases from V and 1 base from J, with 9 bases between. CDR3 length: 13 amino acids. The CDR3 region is CASSGGDSYEQYF. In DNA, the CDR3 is TGTGCCAGCAGCGGAGGGGATTCCTACGAGCAGTACTTC.

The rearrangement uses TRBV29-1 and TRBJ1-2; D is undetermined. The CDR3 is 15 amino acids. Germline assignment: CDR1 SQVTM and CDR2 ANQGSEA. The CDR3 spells CVTFETNFPNYGYTF. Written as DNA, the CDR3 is TGCGTAACTTTTGAGACAAACTTCCCTAACTATGGCTACACCTTC.

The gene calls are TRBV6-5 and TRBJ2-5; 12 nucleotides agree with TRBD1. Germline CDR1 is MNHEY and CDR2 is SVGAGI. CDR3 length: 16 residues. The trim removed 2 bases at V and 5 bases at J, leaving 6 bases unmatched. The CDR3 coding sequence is TGTGCCAGCAGTTACGTCACCGGGACAGGGGGCGAGACCCAGTACTTC. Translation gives CASSYVTGTGGETQYF.

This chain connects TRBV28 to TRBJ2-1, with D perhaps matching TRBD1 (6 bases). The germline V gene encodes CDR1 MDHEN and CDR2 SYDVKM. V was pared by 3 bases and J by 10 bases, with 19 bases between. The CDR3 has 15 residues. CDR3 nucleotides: TGTGCCAGCAGTTTGCACAGGGCTGGAGCCTCGGAGCAGTTCTTC. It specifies CASSLHRAGASEQFF.

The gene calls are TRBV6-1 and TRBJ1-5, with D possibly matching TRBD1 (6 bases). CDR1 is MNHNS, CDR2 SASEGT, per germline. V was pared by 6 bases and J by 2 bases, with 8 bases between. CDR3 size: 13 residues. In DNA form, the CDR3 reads TGTGCCAGCAGACACAGGGGCAATCAGCCCCAGCATTTT. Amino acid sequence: CASRHRGNQPQHF.

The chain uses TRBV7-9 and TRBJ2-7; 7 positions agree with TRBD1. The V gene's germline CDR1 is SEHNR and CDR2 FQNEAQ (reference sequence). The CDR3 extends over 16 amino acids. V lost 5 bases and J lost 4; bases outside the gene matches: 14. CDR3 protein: CASSDGTGVRIYEQYF. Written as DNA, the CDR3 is TGTGCCAGCAGCGACGGAACAGGGGTCCGGATTTACGAGCAGTACTTC.

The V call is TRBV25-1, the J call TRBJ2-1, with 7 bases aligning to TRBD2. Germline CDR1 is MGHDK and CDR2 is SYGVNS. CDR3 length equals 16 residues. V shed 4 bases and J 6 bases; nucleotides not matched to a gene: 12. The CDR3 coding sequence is TGTGCCAGCAGTGTAGGGAGCGTGGGGGGGTTCAATGAGCAGTTCTTC. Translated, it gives CASSVGSVGGFNEQFF.

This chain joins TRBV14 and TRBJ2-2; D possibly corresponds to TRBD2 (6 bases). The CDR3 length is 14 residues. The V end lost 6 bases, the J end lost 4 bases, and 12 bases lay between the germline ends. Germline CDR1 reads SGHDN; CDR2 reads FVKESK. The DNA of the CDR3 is TGTGCCAGCAGGATGGGGCGGGGCACCGGGGAGCTGTTTTTT. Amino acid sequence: CASRMGRGTGELFF.

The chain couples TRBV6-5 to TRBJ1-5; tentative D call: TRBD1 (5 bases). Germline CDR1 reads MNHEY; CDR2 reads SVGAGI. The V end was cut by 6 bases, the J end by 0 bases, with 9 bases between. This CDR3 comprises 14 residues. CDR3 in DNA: TGTGCCAGCAGGGAGGGACCTAGCAATCAGCCCCAGCATTTT. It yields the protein CASREGPSNQPQHF.

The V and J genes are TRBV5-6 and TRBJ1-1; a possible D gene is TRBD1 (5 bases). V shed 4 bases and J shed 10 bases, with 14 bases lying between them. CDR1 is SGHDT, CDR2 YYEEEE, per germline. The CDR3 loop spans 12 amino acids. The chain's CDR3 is CASSIVQGTAFF. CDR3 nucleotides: TGTGCCAGCAGCATTGTTCAGGGCACAGCTTTCTTT.

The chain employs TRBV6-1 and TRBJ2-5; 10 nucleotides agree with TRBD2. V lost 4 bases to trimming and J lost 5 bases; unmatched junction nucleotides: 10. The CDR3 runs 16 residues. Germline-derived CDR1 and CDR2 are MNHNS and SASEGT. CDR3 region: CASSGSSGSYRETQYF. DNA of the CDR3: TGTGCCAGCAGTGGGTCTAGCGGGAGTTATAGGGAGACCCAGTACTTC.

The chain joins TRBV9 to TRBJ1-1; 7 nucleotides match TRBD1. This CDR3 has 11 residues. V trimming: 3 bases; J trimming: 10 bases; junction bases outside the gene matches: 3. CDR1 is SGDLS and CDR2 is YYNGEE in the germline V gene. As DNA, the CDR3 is TGTGCCAGCAGCGGAGGGGGCGCAGCTTTCTTT. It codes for CASSGGGAAFF.

The chain's CDR3 is CASSEAGLTEAFF. The CDR3 DNA sequence: TGCGCCAGCAGTGAGGCGGGGCTCACTGAAGCTTTCTTT. The V call is TRBV10-1, the J call TRBJ1-1; D is possibly TRBD1 (5 bases). Germline V gene sequence: CDR1 WNHNN, CDR2 SYGVQD (reference sequence). The CDR3 is 13 residues long. V was shortened by 2 bases and J by 4 bases, with 8 bases between the two germline ends.

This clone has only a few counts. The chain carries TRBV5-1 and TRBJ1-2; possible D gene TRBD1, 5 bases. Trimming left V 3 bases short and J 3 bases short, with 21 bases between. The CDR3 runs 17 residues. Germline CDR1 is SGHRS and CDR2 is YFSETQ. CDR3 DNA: TGCGCCAGCAGCTGGAAACCCAGGGCTCCGTACGACTATGGCTACACCTTC. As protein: CASSWKPRAPYDYGYTF.

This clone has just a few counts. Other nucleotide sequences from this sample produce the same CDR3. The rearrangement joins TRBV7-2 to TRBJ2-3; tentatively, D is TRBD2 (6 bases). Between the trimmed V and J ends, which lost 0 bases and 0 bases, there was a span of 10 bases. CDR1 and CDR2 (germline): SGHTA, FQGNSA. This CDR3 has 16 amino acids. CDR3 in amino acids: CASSLAAGTSTDTQYF. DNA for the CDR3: TGTGCCAGCAGCTTAGCGGCGGGGACTAGCACAGATACGCAGTATTTT. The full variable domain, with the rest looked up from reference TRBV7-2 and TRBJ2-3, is GAGVSQSPSNKVTEKGKDVELRCDPISGHTALYWYRQSLGQGLEFLIYFQGNSAPDKSGLPSDRFSAERTGGSVSTLTIQRTQQEDSAVYLCASSLAAGTSTDTQYFGPGTRLTVL.

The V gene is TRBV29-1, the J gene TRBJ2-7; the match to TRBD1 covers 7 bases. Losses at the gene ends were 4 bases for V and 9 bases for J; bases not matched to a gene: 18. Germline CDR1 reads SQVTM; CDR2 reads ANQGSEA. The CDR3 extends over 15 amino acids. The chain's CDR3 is CSVGGQGEISPGQYF. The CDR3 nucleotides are TGCAGCGTTGGGGGCCAGGGGGAGATAAGCCCAGGGCAGTACTTC.

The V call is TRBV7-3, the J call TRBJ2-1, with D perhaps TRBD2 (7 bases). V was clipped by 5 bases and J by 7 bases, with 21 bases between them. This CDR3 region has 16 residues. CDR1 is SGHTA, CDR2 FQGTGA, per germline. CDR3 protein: CASSQTGGGAWNEQFF. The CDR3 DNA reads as TGTGCCAGCAGCCAGACGGGCGGGGGCGCTTGGAATGAGCAGTTCTTC.

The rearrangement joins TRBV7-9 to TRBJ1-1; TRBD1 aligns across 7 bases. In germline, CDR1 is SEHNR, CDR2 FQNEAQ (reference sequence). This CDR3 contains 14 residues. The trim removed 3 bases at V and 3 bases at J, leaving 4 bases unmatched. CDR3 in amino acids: CASSLITGDTEAFF. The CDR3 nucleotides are TGTGCCAGCAGCTTGATAACAGGGGACACTGAAGCTTTCTTT.

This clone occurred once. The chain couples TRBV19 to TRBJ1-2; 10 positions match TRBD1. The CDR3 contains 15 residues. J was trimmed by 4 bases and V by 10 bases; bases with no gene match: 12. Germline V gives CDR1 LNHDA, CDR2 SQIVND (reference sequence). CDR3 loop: CATIKETGGVYGYTF. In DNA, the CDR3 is TGTGCCACCATAAAGGAGACAGGGGGCGTCTATGGCTACACCTTC. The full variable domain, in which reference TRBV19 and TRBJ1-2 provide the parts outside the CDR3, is DGGITQSPKYLFRKEGQNVTLSCEQNLNHDAMYWYRQDPGQGLRLIYYSQIVNDFQKGDIAEGYSVSREKKESFPLTVTSAQKNPTAFYLCATIKETGGVYGYTFGSGTRLTVV.